Detailed here is one TCR beta chain. This entry comes from a study of blood T cell repertoires in COVID-19. On the study more broadly: PBMCs, B-cell-depleted T cells, or T cells were the source of the cDNA or gDNA that made up the material.

The germline CDR1 and CDR2 sequences are MNHEY and SMNVEV (reference sequence). The CDR3 contains 14 residues. The V segment lost 5 bases and the J segment 2 bases; nucleotides outside the gene matches: 6. The authors' processing: By means of reference gene primer amplification, nucleated cell counts were estimated. The protocol was immunoSEQ multiplex PCR, while the TCRdb copy is restricted to in-frame clones and leaves out a portion. V, J and clone size reflect that table, while D and trimming were determined from the DNA. The sample contains about 140,000 clones, roughly 89% of which appear only once.

The clonotype originates from a woman aged 40 to 55 with acute or convalescent COVID-19. This chain links TRBV27 with TRBJ2-7, with 7 bases lining up with TRBD2. Sequenced material: peripheral blood. DNA for the CDR3: TGTGCCAGCAGTAAAAGGGACTACGCCTACGAGCAGTACTTC. It is translated as CASSKRDYAYEQYF.